This TCR beta chain appears in the sequencing data of a study of cytomegalovirus exposure and HLA in healthy donors. Study-level results: Sequencing likely generated an artifact that appeared as a cluster of highly shared sequence variants. One later analysis reportedly identified an Asian-associated ancestry cluster that showed fewer N-insertions than the roughly 700-donor mean.

The PCR ran on 60 Vbeta and 13 Jbeta primers. Method: immunoSEQ multiplex PCR; TCRdb's copy keeps in-frame clones and lacks some. The sample lists about 130,000 clones; more than 75% were seen once. V was pared by 8 bases and J by 2 bases, with 6 bases of the junction left unmatched. CDR1 SGHNT and CDR2 YENEEA come from the germline V gene. This CDR3 is built from 14 residues. As for this clone: Its target is not known.

The source material was PBMCs. The sequence was collected from a female donor in good health and CMV-seronegative. The chain carries TRBV11-3 and TRBJ2-1; 7 nucleotides agree with TRBD1. The CDR3 sequence is CASSDRVAYNEQFF. The CDR3 DNA is TGTGCCAGCTCCGACAGGGTGGCCTACAATGAGCAGTTCTTC.